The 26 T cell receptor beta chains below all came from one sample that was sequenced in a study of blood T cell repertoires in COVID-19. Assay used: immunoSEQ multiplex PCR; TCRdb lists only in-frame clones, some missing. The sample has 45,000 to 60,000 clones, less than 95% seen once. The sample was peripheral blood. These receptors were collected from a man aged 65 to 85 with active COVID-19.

In DNA, the CDR3 is TGTGCCAGCAAGAGGGACAGGGACTTTCATGAGCAGTTCTTC. This sequence encodes CASKRDRDFHEQFF. The chain has TRBV7-2 and TRBJ2-1, with TRBD1 identical over 9 bases. The CDR3 is 14 residues long. Germline CDR1 SGHTA, CDR2 FQGNSA. V lost 7 bases and J lost 8; bases outside the gene matches: 9.

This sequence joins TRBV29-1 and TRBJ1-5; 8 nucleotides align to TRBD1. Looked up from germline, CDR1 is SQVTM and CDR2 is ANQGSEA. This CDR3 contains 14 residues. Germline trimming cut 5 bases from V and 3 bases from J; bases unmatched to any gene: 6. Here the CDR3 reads CSVRTGSTNQPQHF. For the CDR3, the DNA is TGCAGCGTTAGGACAGGGTCTACCAATCAGCCCCAGCATTTT.

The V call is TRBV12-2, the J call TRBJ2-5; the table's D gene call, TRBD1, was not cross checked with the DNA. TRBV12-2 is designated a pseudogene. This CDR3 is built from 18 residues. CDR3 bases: TGTGCAAGTCGCCCAAAAAGGACAGGGGGCGTATTTTTGGAGACCCAGTACTTC. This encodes CASRPKRTGGVFLETQYF.

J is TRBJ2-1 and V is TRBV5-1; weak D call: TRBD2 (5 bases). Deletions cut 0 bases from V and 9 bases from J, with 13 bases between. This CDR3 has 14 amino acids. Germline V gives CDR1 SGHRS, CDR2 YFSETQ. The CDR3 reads CASSLAPGNGEQFF. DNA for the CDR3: TGCGCCAGCAGCTTGGCCCCGGGGAACGGTGAGCAGTTCTTC.

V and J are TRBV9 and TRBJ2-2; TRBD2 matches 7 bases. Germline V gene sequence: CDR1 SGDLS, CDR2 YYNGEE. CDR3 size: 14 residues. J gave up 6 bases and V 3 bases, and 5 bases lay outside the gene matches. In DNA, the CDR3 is TGTGCCAGCAGCGACCGGGGGGAGGCCGGGGAGCTGTTTTTT. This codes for CASSDRGEAGELFF.

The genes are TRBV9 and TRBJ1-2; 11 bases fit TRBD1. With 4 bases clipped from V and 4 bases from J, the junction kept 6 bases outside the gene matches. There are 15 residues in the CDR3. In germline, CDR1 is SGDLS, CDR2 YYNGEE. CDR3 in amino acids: CASSQGQGAGYGYTF. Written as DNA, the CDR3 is TGTGCCAGCAGCCAAGGACAGGGGGCCGGCTATGGCTACACCTTC. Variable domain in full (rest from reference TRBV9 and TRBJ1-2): DSGVTQTPKHLITATGQRVTLRCSPRSGDLSVYWYQQSLDQGLQFLIQYYNGEERAKGNILERFSAQQFPDLHSELNLSSLELGDSALYFCASSQGQGAGYGYTFGSGTRLTVV.

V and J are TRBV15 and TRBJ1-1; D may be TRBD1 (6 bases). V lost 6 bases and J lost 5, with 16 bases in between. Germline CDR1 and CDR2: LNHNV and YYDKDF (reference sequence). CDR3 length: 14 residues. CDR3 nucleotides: TGTGCCACCAGAAAGGGGGATTTGACTACTGAAGCTTTCTTT. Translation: CATRKGDLTTEAFF.

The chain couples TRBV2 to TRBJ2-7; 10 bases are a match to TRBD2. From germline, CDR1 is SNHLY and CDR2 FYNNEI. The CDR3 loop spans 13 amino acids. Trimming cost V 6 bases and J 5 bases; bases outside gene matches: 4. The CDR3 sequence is CASRLAGFNEQYF. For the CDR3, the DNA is TGTGCCAGCAGACTAGCGGGGTTCAACGAGCAGTACTTC.

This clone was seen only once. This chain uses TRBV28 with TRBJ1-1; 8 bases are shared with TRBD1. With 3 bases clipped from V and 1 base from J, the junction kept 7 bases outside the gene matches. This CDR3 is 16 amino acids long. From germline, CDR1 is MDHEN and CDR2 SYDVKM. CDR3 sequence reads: CASSFEEGTGNTEAFF. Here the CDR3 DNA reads TGTGCCAGCAGTTTTGAGGAAGGGACAGGGAACACTGAAGCTTTCTTT.

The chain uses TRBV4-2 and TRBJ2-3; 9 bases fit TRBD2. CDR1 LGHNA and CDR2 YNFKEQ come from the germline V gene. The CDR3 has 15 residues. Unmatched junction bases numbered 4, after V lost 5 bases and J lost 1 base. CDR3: CASSLSSGGTDTQYF. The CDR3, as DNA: TGTGCCAGCAGCTTGTCTAGCGGGGGCACAGATACGCAGTATTTT.

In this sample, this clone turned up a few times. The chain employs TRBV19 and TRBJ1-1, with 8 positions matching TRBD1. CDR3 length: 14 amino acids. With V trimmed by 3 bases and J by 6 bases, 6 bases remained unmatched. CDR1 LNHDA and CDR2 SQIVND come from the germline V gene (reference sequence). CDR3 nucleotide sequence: TGTGCCAGTAGTATTACAGGGGGAGGGTCTGAAGCTTTCTTT. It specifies CASSITGGGSEAFF.

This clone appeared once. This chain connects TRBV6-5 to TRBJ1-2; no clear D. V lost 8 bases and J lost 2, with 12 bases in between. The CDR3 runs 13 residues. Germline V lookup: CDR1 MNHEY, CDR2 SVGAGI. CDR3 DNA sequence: TGTGCCAGCGAGCGGGCGCCGAACTATGGCTACACCTTC. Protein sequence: CASERAPNYGYTF.

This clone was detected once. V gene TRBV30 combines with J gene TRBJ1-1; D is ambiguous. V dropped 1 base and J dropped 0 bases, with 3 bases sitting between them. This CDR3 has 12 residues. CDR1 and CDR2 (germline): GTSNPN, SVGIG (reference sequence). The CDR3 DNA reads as TGTGCCTGGAGTGCGTTGAACACTGAAGCTTTCTTT. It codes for CAWSALNTEAFF.

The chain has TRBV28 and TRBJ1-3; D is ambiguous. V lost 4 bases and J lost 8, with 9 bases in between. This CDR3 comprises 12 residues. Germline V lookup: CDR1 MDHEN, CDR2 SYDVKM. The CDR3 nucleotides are TGTGCCAGCAGTTCTCGGACTCACACCATATATTTT. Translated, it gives CASSSRTHTIYF.

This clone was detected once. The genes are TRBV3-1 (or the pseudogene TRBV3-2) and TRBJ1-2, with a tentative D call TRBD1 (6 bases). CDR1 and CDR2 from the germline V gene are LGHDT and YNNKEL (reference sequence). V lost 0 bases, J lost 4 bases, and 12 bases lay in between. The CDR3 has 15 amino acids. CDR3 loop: CASSQDLGAGYGYTF. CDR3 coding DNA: TGTGCCAGCAGCCAAGATTTGGGGGCAGGCTATGGCTACACCTTC.

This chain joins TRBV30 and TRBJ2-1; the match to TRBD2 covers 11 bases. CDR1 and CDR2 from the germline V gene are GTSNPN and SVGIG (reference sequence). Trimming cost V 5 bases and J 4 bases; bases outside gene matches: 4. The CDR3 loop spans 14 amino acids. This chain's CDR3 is CAWERTSGYNEQFF. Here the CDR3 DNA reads TGTGCCTGGGAAAGGACTAGCGGGTACAATGAGCAGTTCTTC.

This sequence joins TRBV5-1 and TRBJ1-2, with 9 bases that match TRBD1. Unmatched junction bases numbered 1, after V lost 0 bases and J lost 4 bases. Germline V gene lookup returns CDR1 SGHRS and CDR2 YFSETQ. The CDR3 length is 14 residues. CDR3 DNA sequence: TGCGCCAGCAGCTTGGGGACAGGGGTCTATGGCTACACCTTC. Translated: CASSLGTGVYGYTF.

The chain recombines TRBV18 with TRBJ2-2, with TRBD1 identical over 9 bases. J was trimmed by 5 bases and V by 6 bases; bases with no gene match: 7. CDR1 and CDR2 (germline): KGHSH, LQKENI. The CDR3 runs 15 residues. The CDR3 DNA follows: TGTGCCAGCTCGTCCGGGACAGGGTTAACCGGGGAGCTGTTTTTT. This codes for CASSSGTGLTGELFF.

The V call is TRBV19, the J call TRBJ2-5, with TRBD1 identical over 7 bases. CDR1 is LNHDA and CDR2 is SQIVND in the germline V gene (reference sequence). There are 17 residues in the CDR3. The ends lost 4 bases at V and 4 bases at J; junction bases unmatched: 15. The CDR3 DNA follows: TGTGCCAGTAGTACTCCTACTCGGACAGGCGGGCGAGAGACCCAGTACTTC. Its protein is CASSTPTRTGGRETQYF.

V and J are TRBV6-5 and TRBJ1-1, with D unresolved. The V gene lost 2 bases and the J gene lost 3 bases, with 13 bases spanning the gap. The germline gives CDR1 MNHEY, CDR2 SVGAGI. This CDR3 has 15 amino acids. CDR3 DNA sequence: TGTGCCAGCAGTTACGATCCTGGAGGCGACACTGAAGCTTTCTTT. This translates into CASSYDPGGDTEAFF.

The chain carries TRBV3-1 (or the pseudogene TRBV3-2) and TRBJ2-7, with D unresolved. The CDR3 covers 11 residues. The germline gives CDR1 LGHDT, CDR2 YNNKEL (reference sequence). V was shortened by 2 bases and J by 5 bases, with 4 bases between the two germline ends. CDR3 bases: TGTGCCAGCAGCCAACTACACGAGCAGTACTTC. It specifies CASSQLHEQYF.

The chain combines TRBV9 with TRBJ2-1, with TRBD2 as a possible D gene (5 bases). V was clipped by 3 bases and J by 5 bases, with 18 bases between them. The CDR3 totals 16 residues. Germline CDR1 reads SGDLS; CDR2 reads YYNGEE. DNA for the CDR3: TGTGCCAGCAGCGCTCTCCTACGAGGGTACGACAATGAGCAGTTCTTC. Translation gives CASSALLRGYDNEQFF.

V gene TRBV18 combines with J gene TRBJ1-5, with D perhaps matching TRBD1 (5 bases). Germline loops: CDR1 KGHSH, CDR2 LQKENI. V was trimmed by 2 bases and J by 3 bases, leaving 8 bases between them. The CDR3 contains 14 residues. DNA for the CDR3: TGTGCCAGCTCACCAGGGGCCCACAATCAGCCCCAGCATTTT. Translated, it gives CASSPGAHNQPQHF.

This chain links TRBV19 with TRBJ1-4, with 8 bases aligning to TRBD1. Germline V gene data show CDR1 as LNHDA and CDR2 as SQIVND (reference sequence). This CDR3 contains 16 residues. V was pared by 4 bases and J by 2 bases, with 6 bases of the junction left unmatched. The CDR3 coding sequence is TGTGCCAGTAGTACGGGACAGGTACGGACTAATGAAAAACTGTTTTTT. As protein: CASSTGQVRTNEKLFF.

CDR3 in DNA: TGTGCCAGCAACCTGGGACTAGCGGGCTCCTACAATGAGCAGTTCTTC. Translation: CASNLGLAGSYNEQFF. The chain links TRBV9 to TRBJ2-1, with 12 bases that match TRBD2. Germline lookup yields CDR1 SGDLS and CDR2 YYNGEE. Losses at the gene ends were 6 bases for V and 0 bases for J; bases not matched to a gene: 4. The CDR3 is 16 amino acids. Based on the CDR3 plus reference TRBV9 and TRBJ2-1, the full variable domain is DSGVTQTPKHLITATGQRVTLRCSPRSGDLSVYWYQQSLDQGLQFLIQYYNGEERAKGNILERFSAQQFPDLHSELNLSSLELGDSALYFCASNLGLAGSYNEQFFGPGTRLTVL.

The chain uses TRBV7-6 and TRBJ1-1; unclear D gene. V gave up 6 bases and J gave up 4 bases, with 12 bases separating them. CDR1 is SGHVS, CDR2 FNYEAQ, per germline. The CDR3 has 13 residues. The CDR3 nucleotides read TGTGCCAGCAGTCTTAATACGGGCACTGAAGCTTTCTTT. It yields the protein CASSLNTGTEAFF.